A selection of T cell receptor beta chains follows, all from one sample in a study of early T cells in non-severe SARS-CoV-2 infection. A single record per CDR3 protein comes from TCRdb applying MiXCR to the 5' RACE reads. Of 55,000 to 70,000 distinct CDR3 sequences in the sample, 11% are singletons; the top ten hold roughly 6%. The sequenced sample was whole blood. The receptors were gathered from an adult who was a healthcare worker with PCR-confirmed SARS-CoV-2 infection or an uninfected control (not recorded which). CDR3s include the opening cysteine and the closing phenylalanine or tryptophan. Each record gives: clone size, J gene, D gene, V gene, CDR3 protein, CDR3 DNA. D genes are given only for firm matches. The listing skips clone size in some rows; elsewhere it reads once, few, many or a size class.

>.|TRBJ2-7|TRBD1|TRBV4-1
CASSQPGRDRSYEQYF
TGCGCCAGCAGCCAACCCGGCCGGGACAGGTCCTACGAGCAGTACTTC
>few|TRBJ1-1|.|TRBV7-8
CASSMGRPNTEAFF
TGTGCCAGCAGCATGGGACGGCCGAACACTGAAGCTTTCTTT
>.|TRBJ2-2|TRBD2|TRBV5-3
CARSLPSGRLGTGELFF
TGTGCCAGAAGCTTACCAAGCGGGAGGCTCGGCACCGGGGAGCTGTTTTTT
>few|TRBJ2-7|.|TRBV20-1
CSALRTNEQYF
TGCAGTGCTCTTCGCACCAACGAGCAGTACTTC
>.|TRBJ1-5|.|TRBV20-1
CSATLGQINHPQHF
TGCAGTGCTACCCTAGGACAGATCAATCACCCCCAGCATTTT
>many|TRBJ2-7|TRBD1|TRBV28
CASSLGTGPAGGVEQYF
TGTGCCAGCAGTTTAGGGACAGGTCCCGCAGGCGGGGTCGAGCAGTACTTC
>many|TRBJ2-3|.|TRBV29-1
CSVEVGTDTQYF
TGCAGCGTTGAGGTGGGGACAGATACGCAGTATTTT
>many|TRBJ2-3|.|TRBV2
CASGNLASSTDTQYF
TGTGCCAGCGGGAACCTAGCGTCTAGCACAGATACGCAGTATTTT
>few|TRBJ2-3|.|TRBV20-1
CSARGLDRAQYF
TGCAGTGCTCGTGGACTGGATCGGGCGCAGTATTTT
>.|TRBJ2-2|.|TRBV29-1
CSVLRQAGELFF
TGCAGCGTCCTACGACAGGCCGGGGAGCTGTTTTTT
>few|TRBJ2-7|TRBD1|TRBV5-5
CASSQTGVYEQYF
TGTGCCAGCAGCCAGACAGGGGTCTACGAGCAGTACTTC
>many|TRBJ2-3|.|TRBV10-3
CAILSRAEDTQYF
TGTGCCATCTTGTCAAGGGCCGAAGATACGCAGTATTTT
>many|TRBJ2-2|TRBD1|TRBV10-1
CASSTGDTGELFF
TGCGCCAGCAGTACAGGGGACACCGGGGAGCTGTTTTTT
>few|TRBJ2-1|.|TRBV5-4
CASMGLGNEQFF
TGTGCCAGCATGGGACTTGGCAATGAGCAGTTCTTC
>many|TRBJ2-3|TRBD2|TRBV30
CAWSGAGGFTDTQYF
TGTGCCTGGAGTGGGGCGGGAGGGTTCACAGATACGCAGTATTTT
>many|TRBJ2-2|.|TRBV7-9
CASSLVSSLGAGELFF
TGTGCCAGCAGCTTAGTTTCTTCGCTGGGCGCCGGGGAGCTGTTTTTT
>many|TRBJ1-1|TRBD1|TRBV6-5
CASRTGGAEAFF
TGTGCCAGCAGAACAGGGGGGGCTGAAGCTTTCTTT
>many|TRBJ1-2|.|TRBV28
CASSFYGRDHYGYTF
TGTGCCAGCAGTTTCTATGGACGGGATCACTATGGCTACACCTTC
>.|TRBJ2-1|.|TRBV15
CATSRGRDDNEQFF
TGTGCCACCAGCAGAGGCAGGGACGACAATGAGCAGTTCTTC
>.|TRBJ1-1|TRBD1|TRBV7-9
CASSSRTGETAFF
TGTGCCAGCAGCTCCAGGACAGGGGAGACGGCTTTCTTT
>few|TRBJ2-3|.|TRBV7-6
CASSPGLTDTQYF
TGTGCCAGCAGCCCGGGGCTCACAGATACGCAGTATTTT
>few|TRBJ2-7|TRBD1|TRBV28
CASSPQGAGSYEQYF
TGTGCCAGCAGCCCACAGGGGGCTGGGTCCTACGAGCAGTACTTC
>few|TRBJ2-7|.|TRBV28
CASSFGRASYEQYF
TGTGCCAGCAGTTTTGGCAGGGCGTCCTACGAGCAGTACTTC
>.|TRBJ2-7|TRBD2|TRBV12-3/TRBV12-4
CASAVAGGSYEQYF
TGTGCCAGCGCTGTGGCGGGAGGGTCCTACGAGCAGTACTTC
>few|TRBJ2-4|.|TRBV6-6
CASSYSGDGKNIQYF
TGTGCCAGCAGTTACTCTGGGGACGGGAAAAACATTCAGTACTTC
>.|TRBJ1-3|TRBD1|TRBV28
CASSLGRGGNTIYF
TGTGCCAGCAGTTTGGGCAGGGGGGGGAACACCATATATTTT
>many|TRBJ2-1|.|TRBV20-1
CSAEESETGMGEQFF
TGCAGTGCTGAAGAAAGCGAGACAGGTATGGGTGAGCAGTTCTTC
>many|TRBJ2-1|TRBD2|TRBV20-1
CSARGSGTWDEQFF
TGCAGTGCGCGTGGTAGCGGGACCTGGGATGAGCAGTTCTTC
>many|TRBJ1-4|TRBD1|TRBV29-1
CSVAQGGRTNEKLFF
TGCAGCGTTGCCCAGGGGGGAAGAACTAATGAAAAACTGTTTTTT
>few|TRBJ2-1|.|TRBV6-5
CASSYKGTPPNEQFF
TGTGCCAGCAGTTACAAGGGGACTCCTCCGAATGAGCAGTTCTTC
>many|TRBJ2-3|.|TRBV9
CASSVASPATTDTQYF
TGTGCCAGCAGCGTAGCCTCCCCAGCGACCACAGATACGCAGTATTTT
>few|TRBJ1-1|.|TRBV20-1
CSALKGSKEVTEAFF
TGCAGTGCGCTGAAGGGTTCTAAGGAGGTTACTGAAGCTTTCTTT
>.|TRBJ2-3|.|TRBV5-1
CASSGGGGDTQYF
TGCGCCAGCAGCGGCGGAGGGGGTGATACGCAGTATTTT
>many|TRBJ2-7|.|TRBV11-2
CASSLEVGQFYEQYF
TGTGCCAGCAGCTTAGAAGTTGGCCAGTTCTACGAGCAGTACTTC
>.|TRBJ2-6|.|TRBV25-1
CASSVRGSSGANVLTF
TGTGCCAGCAGTGTAAGGGGCAGCTCTGGGGCCAACGTCCTGACTTTC
>.|TRBJ2-1|TRBD2|TRBV10-2
CASAASGRANNEQFF
TGCGCCAGCGCGGCTAGCGGGAGGGCCAACAATGAGCAGTTCTTC
>.|TRBJ2-7|.|TRBV4-1
CASSQDHPGVEQYF
TGCGCCAGCAGCCAAGATCACCCAGGGGTCGAGCAGTACTTC
>.|TRBJ1-6|.|TRBV11-2
CASSLETVSTLHF
TGTGCCAGCAGCTTGGAGACAGTTAGCACCCTCCACTTT
>few|TRBJ2-7|TRBD2|TRBV6-5
CASSWRERDYEQYF
TGTGCCAGCAGTTGGAGAGAGCGGGATTACGAGCAGTACTTC
>many|TRBJ2-7|.|TRBV7-9
CASSPGYSYSYEQYF
TGTGCCAGCAGCCCTGGCTACAGTTACTCCTACGAGCAGTACTTC
>few|TRBJ1-6|TRBD1|TRBV6-5
CASRWTGGNSPLHF
TGTGCCAGCAGGTGGACAGGGGGAAACTCACCCCTCCACTTT
>.|TRBJ2-7|TRBD2|TRBV7-2
CASSLAGGPQGEQYF
TGTGCCAGCAGTCTAGCGGGAGGGCCCCAAGGCGAGCAGTACTTC
>few|TRBJ1-2|.|TRBV9
CASTPPQGYGYTF
TGTGCCAGCACCCCACCCCAGGGCTATGGCTACACCTTC
>.|TRBJ2-7|TRBD2|TRBV3-1
CASTLAGGYEQYF
TGTGCCAGCACCCTAGCGGGAGGGTACGAGCAGTACTTC
>.|TRBJ2-7|.|TRBV10-1
CASSNYEQYF
TGCGCCAGCAGCAATTACGAGCAGTACTTC
>few|TRBJ2-7|TRBD1|TRBV7-2
CASSWRTGSSYEQYF
TGTGCCAGCAGCTGGAGGACAGGTTCCTCCTACGAGCAGTACTTC